This T cell receptor beta chain was sequenced in a study of blood T cell repertoires in COVID-19. Whole-study context: Samples came from the United States, Italy and Spain, spanning acute and convalescent COVID-19.

Germline-derived CDR1 and CDR2 are MNHNY and SVGAGI (reference sequence). V was trimmed by 2 bases and J by 7 bases, leaving 6 bases between them. The CDR3 runs to 12 residues. Sequencing was performed with immunoSEQ multiplex PCR; in TCRdb, only in-frame clones are kept and a portion is missing. The sample shows about 38,000 clones, approximately 88% of them seen only once. The receptor's source is a human donor in a cohort sampled during active COVID-19. Input material: peripheral blood. The V call is TRBV6-6, the J call TRBJ1-5, with D hard to call. The CDR3, as DNA: TGTGCCAGCAGTTACGATAGACAGCCCCAGCATTTT. Its translation: CASSYDRQPQHF.